This T cell receptor (beta chain) is drawn from a study of cytomegalovirus exposure and HLA in healthy donors. Method: immunoSEQ multiplex PCR; TCRdb's copy keeps in-frame clones and lacks some. The sample holds 250,000 to 350,000 clones; approximately 91% are singletons and the top ten take around 0.96%. Germline values: CDR1 SGDLS, CDR2 YYNGEE. The V and J ends lost 6 bases and 0 bases, in that order; junction bases with no gene match: 13. The CDR3 has 17 amino acids. Input material: PBMCs. The genes are TRBV9 and TRBJ2-3; 7 nucleotides agree with TRBD1. The sequence was obtained from a man between 25 and 39 years old in good health and CMV-seronegative. In DNA form, the CDR3 reads TGTGCCAGCACCAAGGGGGCAGGGAGATCTAGCACAGATACGCAGTATTTT. Translated: CASTKGAGRSSTDTQYF.